The 28 T cell receptor beta chains in this list originate from one sample, sequenced in a study of blood T cell repertoires in COVID-19. Data came from immunoSEQ multiplex PCR; TCRdb stores just in-frame clones and leaves some out. The sample lists 200,000 or so clones, approximately 83% occurring once. Input material: PBMCs or T cells enriched from blood (not recorded which). The receptor source for this set is a woman aged 40 to 55 with acute COVID-19.

The chain employs TRBV19 and TRBJ2-3, with TRBD2 matching 14 bases. The CDR3 is 16 amino acids. J gave up 4 bases and V 4 bases, and 4 bases lay outside the gene matches. Germline V lookup: CDR1 LNHDA, CDR2 SQIVND (reference sequence). The CDR3, as DNA: TGTGCCAGTAGTACGGGGACTAGCGGGGGATCAGATACGCAGTATTTT. This gives the protein CASSTGTSGGSDTQYF.

The chain employs TRBV5-1 and TRBJ1-3; D call uncertain. Trimming pared 5 bases from V and 4 bases from J, leaving 13 bases between. This CDR3 contains 14 residues. Per germline, CDR1 SGHRS and CDR2 YFSETQ. CDR3 coding DNA: TGCGCCAGCAGAGAGGGAGGCTTAGGAAACACCATATATTTT. Translated: CASREGGLGNTIYF.

This clone was detected once. J is TRBJ1-2 and V is TRBV19; D gene ambiguous. CDR1 and CDR2 from the germline V gene are LNHDA and SQIVND (reference sequence). CDR3 length: 16 amino acids. Trimming removed 3 bases from V and 2 bases from J, with 16 bases in between. CDR3 in DNA: TGTGCCAGTAGTATTGGAGGTGGTGTTGGGAACTATGGCTACACCTTC. It encodes CASSIGGGVGNYGYTF. Combining the CDR3 with reference TRBV19 and TRBJ1-2 gives the whole variable domain DGGITQSPKYLFRKEGQNVTLSCEQNLNHDAMYWYRQDPGQGLRLIYYSQIVNDFQKGDIAEGYSVSREKKESFPLTVTSAQKNPTAFYLCASSIGGGVGNYGYTFGSGTRLTVV.

This rearrangement joins TRBV21-1 to TRBJ2-1; the DNA was not compared with TRBD2, the D call given in the table. TRBV21-1 is recorded as a pseudogene. The CDR3 runs 17 residues. CDR3 sequence: CASSRLALRISTMGQFF. The CDR3 DNA is TGTGCCAGCAGCCGACTAGCGCTTCGCATATCTACTATGGGGCAGTTCTTC.

The rearrangement joins TRBV19 to TRBJ2-2, with 8 bases aligning to TRBD2. Germline V CDR1 and CDR2: LNHDA, SQIVND (reference sequence). There are 15 residues in the CDR3. The J segment lost 4 bases and the V segment lost 9 bases, leaving 10 bases of the junction unmatched. The CDR3 DNA reads TGTGCCAGCGCCCTCTATAGCGGGGTCACCGGGGAGCTGTTTTTT. Translating it yields CASALYSGVTGELFF.

This clone has only one observation. This chain joins TRBV9 and TRBJ2-1; D possibly corresponds to TRBD1 (5 bases). In germline, CDR1 is SGDLS, CDR2 YYNGEE. The CDR3 loop spans 15 amino acids. V was trimmed by 0 bases and J by 6 bases, leaving 13 bases between them. CDR3 in amino acids: CASSVAAGLGNEQFF. The DNA for the CDR3 is TGTGCCAGCAGCGTAGCCGCAGGGCTGGGCAATGAGCAGTTCTTC.

This clone was detected only once. The chain employs TRBV9 and TRBJ1-2; the D gene is possibly TRBD1 (5 bases). This CDR3 region has 12 residues. Germline CDR1 is SGDLS and CDR2 is YYNGEE. Between the trimmed V and J ends, which lost 3 bases and 8 bases, there was a span of 11 bases. The CDR3 DNA reads as TGTGCCAGCAGCGCCGTGGCAGGGGGCTACACCTTC. It translates to CASSAVAGGYTF.

This rearrangement joins TRBV4-1 to TRBJ2-3, with D possibly TRBD2 on 6 matching bases. The germline V and J ends were trimmed by 1 base and 1 base, with 18 bases remaining between them. The CDR3 runs to 18 residues. Germline CDR1 is MGHRA and CDR2 is YSYEKL. CDR3 residues: CASSQVVVAGRGTDTQYF. The CDR3 DNA sequence: TGCGCCAGCAGCCAAGTGGTGGTGGCGGGACGGGGCACAGATACGCAGTATTTT.

This chain connects TRBV24-1 to TRBJ2-1; TRBD2 aligns across 14 bases. The CDR3 covers 18 residues. Trimming took 3 bases from V and 8 from J; bases not matched to a gene: 11. Germline lookup yields CDR1 KGHDR and CDR2 SFDVKD. CDR3 coding DNA: TGTGCCACCAGTGATCCAGGACTAGCGGGGGGTTCTGGGGATGAGCAGTTCTTC. The encoded protein is CATSDPGLAGGSGDEQFF.

The rearrangement links TRBV6-5 to TRBJ2-7, with 8 bases lining up with TRBD1. The J segment lost 2 bases and the V segment lost 10 bases, leaving 4 bases of the junction unmatched. Germline CDR1 MNHEY, CDR2 SVGAGI. This CDR3 is 12 amino acids long. The CDR3 region has the DNA TGTGCCACCGGGGACAGGCCCTACGAGCAGTACTTC. Its translation: CATGDRPYEQYF.

V gene TRBV12-3 or TRBV12-4 combines with J gene TRBJ1-2, with 7 positions matching TRBD1. With V trimmed by 8 bases and J by 6 bases, 9 bases remained unmatched. The CDR3 covers 13 residues. In DNA form, the CDR3 reads TGTGCCAGCCGGGGACAGACGATTGATGGCTACACCTTC. Its protein is CASRGQTIDGYTF.

This chain connects TRBV14 to TRBJ2-7, with 7 bases lining up with TRBD1. Looked up from germline, CDR1 is SGHDN and CDR2 is FVKESK. V gave up 4 bases and J gave up 2 bases; unmatched junction bases: 5. The CDR3 consists of 14 residues. The CDR3 reads CASSRQGVPYEQYF. The DNA for the CDR3 is TGTGCCAGCAGCCGGCAGGGGGTCCCCTACGAGCAGTACTTC.

The rearrangement links TRBV19 to TRBJ1-1, with 10 bases that match TRBD1. The CDR3 has 13 residues. Germline V gives CDR1 LNHDA, CDR2 SQIVND (reference sequence). The V and J ends lost 8 bases and 8 bases, in that order; junction bases with no gene match: 8. The CDR3: CASHGTGAWEAFF. CDR3 sequence (DNA): TGTGCCAGTCATGGGACAGGGGCCTGGGAAGCTTTCTTT.

This sequence joins TRBV7-6 and TRBJ1-3; D is possibly TRBD1 (5 bases). The CDR3 spans 16 residues. The V end lost 0 bases, the J end lost 2 bases, and 11 bases lay between the germline ends. Germline V CDR1 and CDR2: SGHVS, FNYEAQ. The CDR3 spells CASSLAPGGTGNTIYF. DNA for the CDR3: TGTGCCAGCAGCTTAGCGCCGGGGGGGACTGGAAACACCATATATTTT.

The chain is built from TRBV5-4 and TRBJ1-1; D gene unclear. Trimming took 4 bases from V and 5 from J, leaving 12 bases between them. Germline-derived CDR1 and CDR2 are SGHNT and YYREEE (reference sequence). This CDR3 region has 13 residues. This CDR3 is CASSPPTGTEAFF. The CDR3 nucleotides read TGTGCCAGCAGCCCACCGACGGGAACTGAAGCTTTCTTT.

This rearrangement joins TRBV27 to TRBJ1-6, with 9 nucleotides matching TRBD1. The CDR3 is 15 residues long. Germline values: CDR1 MNHEY, CDR2 SMNVEV (reference sequence). Losses at the gene ends were 5 bases for V and 9 bases for J; bases not matched to a gene: 8. The CDR3 bases are TGTGCCAGCAGTGGCCTACGGGACAGGGCTTCACCCCTCCACTTT. It yields the protein CASSGLRDRASPLHF.

The chain carries TRBV6-4 and TRBJ2-7, with 10 bases lining up with TRBD2. Per the germline V gene, CDR1 is MRHNA and CDR2 is SNTAGT. CDR3 size: 15 residues. J gave up 1 base and V 8 bases, and 8 bases lay outside the gene matches. The CDR3 spells CASPKREGRSYEQYF. In nucleotides, the CDR3 is TGTGCCAGCCCCAAGCGGGAGGGCCGATCCTACGAGCAGTACTTC.

The chain recombines TRBV2 with TRBJ1-6; D remains unclear. Germline V lookup: CDR1 SNHLY, CDR2 FYNNEI. With 6 bases removed from V and 9 bases from J, the gap between germline ends came to 12 bases. The CDR3 totals 13 residues. CDR3 in amino acids: CASRNPTGSPLHF. In DNA, the CDR3 is TGTGCCAGCAGGAACCCGACTGGTTCACCCCTCCACTTT.

The chain employs TRBV18 and TRBJ2-1; D is unresolved. CDR1 is KGHSH, CDR2 LQKENI, per germline. Trimming stripped 0 bases from V and 7 bases from J, with 4 bases between. This CDR3 is 12 amino acids long. The CDR3 nucleotides are TGTGCCAGCTCACCACCTTTAAATGAGCAGTTCTTC. This sequence encodes CASSPPLNEQFF. The full variable domain, with the rest looked up from reference TRBV18 and TRBJ2-1, is NAGVMQNPRHLVRRRGQEARLRCSPMKGHSHVYWYRQLPEEGLKFMVYLQKENIIDESGMPKERFSAEFPKEGPSILRIQQVVRGDSAAYFCASSPPLNEQFFGPGTRLTVL.

The chain uses TRBV28 and TRBJ1-1; 7 nucleotides agree with TRBD1. V shed 6 bases, J shed 4 bases, and the junction held 8 bases outside the gene matches. CDR3 length: 14 amino acids. Germline V CDR1 and CDR2: MDHEN, SYDVKM. The CDR3 protein is CASSDGTEGTEAFF. In nucleotides, the CDR3 is TGTGCCAGCAGCGACGGGACAGAGGGCACTGAAGCTTTCTTT.

The V and J genes are TRBV29-1 and TRBJ2-2; 11 nucleotides match TRBD2. Germline assignment: CDR1 SQVTM and CDR2 ANQGSEA. This CDR3 is 12 amino acids long. Unmatched junction bases numbered 1, after V lost 7 bases and J lost 6 bases. The CDR3 reads CSGGLAAGELFF. The CDR3 bases are TGCAGCGGGGGACTAGCGGCCGGGGAGCTGTTTTTT.

The V and J genes are TRBV28 and TRBJ1-6, with a weak D call TRBD1 (5 bases). V dropped 8 bases and J dropped 9 bases, with 11 bases sitting between them. The germline gives CDR1 MDHEN, CDR2 SYDVKM. The CDR3 has 12 residues. This chain's CDR3 is CASLRRGSPLHF. Written as DNA, the CDR3 is TGTGCCAGCCTCCGGAGGGGTTCACCCCTCCACTTT.

The chain is built from TRBV3-1 (or the pseudogene TRBV3-2) and TRBJ1-4, with D uncertain. The CDR3 runs to 13 residues. The V gene lost 7 bases and the J gene lost 2 bases, with 8 bases spanning the gap. Germline V gives CDR1 LGHDT, CDR2 YNNKEL (reference sequence). CDR3 sequence: CASTTGTNEKLFF. The CDR3 bases are TGTGCCAGCACTACGGGGACTAATGAAAAACTGTTTTTT.

The chain combines TRBV27 with TRBJ1-4; 8 bases are shared with TRBD1. CDR1 and CDR2 from the germline V gene are MNHEY and SMNVEV (reference sequence). Germline trimming cut 5 bases from V and 8 bases from J; bases unmatched to any gene: 7. CDR3 length: 14 amino acids. CDR3 amino acids: CASSLTGVGEKLFF. The DNA of the CDR3 is TGTGCCAGCAGTCTGACAGGGGTGGGGGAAAAACTGTTTTTT.

The rearrangement links TRBV18 to TRBJ1-2, with 9 bases fitting TRBD1. From germline, CDR1 is KGHSH and CDR2 LQKENI. CDR3 length: 14 amino acids. V lost 6 bases and J lost 7; bases outside the gene matches: 9. In nucleotides, the CDR3 is TGTGCCAGCTCCGGGACAGGGAAGAGTGGTGGCTACACCTTC. It is translated as CASSGTGKSGGYTF.

V usage is TRBV2 and J usage is TRBJ2-3; perhaps TRBD2 as D (6 bases). Trimming took off 4 bases at V and 0 bases at J, with 14 bases between the two ends. Germline CDR1 is SNHLY and CDR2 is FYNNEI. The CDR3 loop spans 16 amino acids. The CDR3 coding sequence is TGTGCCAGCAGTGCGGAGGGACTGCCCAGCACAGATACGCAGTATTTT. Translated: CASSAEGLPSTDTQYF. Using reference TRBV2 and TRBJ2-3 for the parts outside the CDR3, the full variable domain is EPEVTQTPSHQVTQMGQEVILRCVPISNHLYFYWYRQILGQKVEFLVSFYNNEISEKSEIFDDQFSVERPDGSNFTLKIRSTKLEDSAMYFCASSAEGLPSTDTQYFGPGTRLTVL.

This chain connects TRBV18 to TRBJ2-7; 9 bases match TRBD1. The germline gives CDR1 KGHSH, CDR2 LQKENI. CDR3 length: 15 amino acids. V lost 5 bases and J lost 3; bases outside the gene matches: 8. The CDR3 nucleotides are TGTGCCAGCTCAGACACTCGGGACAGGGACTACGAGCAGTACTTC. It specifies CASSDTRDRDYEQYF.

V usage is TRBV11-2 and J usage is TRBJ1-5; D gene uncertain. This CDR3 spans 14 amino acids. The germline CDR1 and CDR2 sequences are SGHAT and FQNNGV. V was pared by 4 bases and J by 0 bases, with 7 bases between. Here the CDR3 reads CASSSGNSNQPQHF. The DNA for the CDR3 is TGTGCCAGCAGCTCCGGGAATAGCAATCAGCCCCAGCATTTT.